The subject of this entry is one TCR beta chain. Its antigen is unknown. The CDR3 consists of 11 residues. V was clipped by 4 bases and J by 3 bases, with 4 bases between them. CDR1 SNHLY and CDR2 FYNNEI come from the germline V gene. The data derive from a study of cytomegalovirus exposure and HLA in healthy donors. Study-wide points: Roughly uniform depth of sequencing across donors was assumed in presence/absence analyses. Common viral pathogens (according to a later analysis) appeared linked to several of the most significant clusters.

PCR primers comprised 60 Vbeta and 13 Jbeta primers. TCRdb's copy holds only in-frame clones and misses some; the assay was immunoSEQ multiplex PCR. The sample contains more than 150,000 clones, roughly 80% of which appear only once. The chain is built from TRBV2 and TRBJ2-7, with no clear D. Material: PBMCs. This clonotype was obtained from a man aged 35 to 55 in good health and CMV-seronegative. DNA for the CDR3: TGTGCCAGCAGTGTTAACTACGAGCAGTACTTC. The encoded protein is CASSVNYEQYF.